The sequence of this T cell receptor beta chain was determined in a study of cytomegalovirus exposure and HLA in healthy donors. With 1 base removed from V and 1 base from J, the gap between germline ends came to 17 bases. The germline gives CDR1 SNHLY, CDR2 FYNNEI. The CDR3 totals 17 residues. 60 Vbeta and 13 Jbeta primers were used in PCR. The table came from immunoSEQ multiplex PCR; TCRdb's copy has only in-frame clones and leaves some out. Of over 100,000 clones listed, over 75% were seen once; the top ten hold roughly 5.4%. This chain uses TRBV2 with TRBJ2-7; maybe TRBD1 (6 bases). The TCR originated in a woman in her late teens or twenties in good health and CMV-seropositive. Sequencing was done on a sample of PBMCs. CDR3 DNA: TGTGCCAGCAGTGAAGGCGTAGGACAGAGCCTTTCCTACGAGCAGTACTTC. It translates to CASSEGVGQSLSYEQYF.